One sample yielded the 8 T cell receptor beta chains listed below, sequenced in a study of tumor-infiltrating lymphocytes in primary liver carcinoma. cDNA specific to TCR beta was made from about 0.45 ug of total RNA, with a constant-region primer employed for priming. Three nested multiplex PCR rounds, a slightly modified ARM-PCR, produced the libraries for TCR beta. TRBV1-TRBV30 forward primers paired with a C-beta reverse primer drove the first two PCR rounds, 10 cycles each. From the multiplex PCR reads, TCRdb called clonotypes with MiXCR, one entry per CDR3 protein. The sample consists of 200,000 or so distinct CDR3 sequences, less than 75% of them appearing once. Unsorted whole blood supplied the RNA, and germline DNA was extracted too. The sample comprised peripheral blood. Source of these receptors: a woman between 55 and 75 years old with primary liver carcinoma and hepatitis B virus infection.

Comments on this clonotype: Given a much more abundant clone one base away, this may be a read error. The chain employs TRBV6-6 and TRBJ2-1; no reliable D call. CDR1 is MNHNY, CDR2 SVGAGI, per germline (reference sequence). CDR3 length equals 14 residues. Trimming took off 5 bases at V and 9 bases at J, with 17 bases between the two ends. The CDR3 loop reads CASSQRGRVTEQFF. The CDR3 DNA is TGTGCCAGCAGTCAAAGAGGCCGGGTGACTGAGCAGTTCTTC.

This clonotype was detected ten times or more. This sequence joins TRBV5-6 and TRBJ2-3; a weak D match, TRBD1 (6 bases). Germline assignment: CDR1 SGHDT and CDR2 YYEEEE. V dropped 5 bases and J dropped 5 bases, with 12 bases sitting between them. CDR3 length: 13 amino acids. Here the CDR3 reads CASRSQGRDTQYF. CDR3 nucleotides: TGTGCCAGCAGGAGTCAGGGGAGAGATACGCAGTATTTT.

V is TRBV6-6 and J is TRBJ1-1, with D tentatively TRBD1 (5 bases). Deletions cut 9 bases from V and 3 bases from J, with 11 bases between. The germline V gene has CDR1 MNHNY and CDR2 SVGAGI (reference sequence). The CDR3 totals 12 residues. The CDR3 protein is CASRQTDTEAFF. In DNA form, the CDR3 reads TGTGCCAGTAGACAGACAGACACTGAAGCTTTCTTT.

The chain combines TRBV12-3 or TRBV12-4 with TRBJ1-3, with a tentative D call TRBD1 (5 bases). The CDR3 sequence is 16 residues long. The germline V and J ends were trimmed by 8 bases and 4 bases, with 21 bases remaining between them. The CDR3 DNA reads TGTGCCAGCGGTCTCCCCAGGGTCAGGGAGGGAAACACCATATATTTT. Residues: CASGLPRVREGNTIYF.

On this clonotype: Possible read error: a much larger clone is one base away. The chain has TRBV12-3 or TRBV12-4 and TRBJ2-3; no firm D call. The CDR3 length is 14 residues. In DNA form, the CDR3 reads TGTGTCAGCAGCCGATCCCTAAACGCAGATACGCAGTATTTT. This gives the protein CVSSRSLNADTQYF.

As to this clonotype: One end of the junction varies from germline; a read error may be responsible. The rearrangement links TRBV29-1 to TRBJ2-1; TRBD1 matches at 7 bases. The germline V gene encodes CDR1 SQVTM and CDR2 ANQGSEA. The CDR3 is 14 residues long. The CDR3 nucleotides are TGCAGTGTTGTGAGGGGACAGCATTACAATGAGCAGTTCTTC. Translating it yields CSVVRGQHYNEQFF.

The rearrangement joins TRBV24-1 to TRBJ2-3; 10 bases agree with TRBD2. The CDR3 covers 16 residues. Trimming cost V 2 bases and J 4 bases; bases outside gene matches: 5. CDR1 KGHDR and CDR2 SFDVKD come from the germline V gene. The CDR3 DNA reads as TGTGCCACCAGTGATTCTAGCGGGAGTAGGGCAGATACGCAGTATTTT. Translating it yields CATSDSSGSRADTQYF.

This chain joins TRBV12-5 and TRBJ1-2; D unresolved. Germline-derived CDR1 and CDR2 are LGHNT and FRNRAP. The V end lost 3 bases, the J end lost 8 bases, and 16 bases lay between the germline ends. CDR3 size: 14 residues. DNA for the CDR3: TGTGCTAGTGGTTTTGTACGTTCGGGAGCCGGCTACACCTTC. Its protein product is CASGFVRSGAGYTF.